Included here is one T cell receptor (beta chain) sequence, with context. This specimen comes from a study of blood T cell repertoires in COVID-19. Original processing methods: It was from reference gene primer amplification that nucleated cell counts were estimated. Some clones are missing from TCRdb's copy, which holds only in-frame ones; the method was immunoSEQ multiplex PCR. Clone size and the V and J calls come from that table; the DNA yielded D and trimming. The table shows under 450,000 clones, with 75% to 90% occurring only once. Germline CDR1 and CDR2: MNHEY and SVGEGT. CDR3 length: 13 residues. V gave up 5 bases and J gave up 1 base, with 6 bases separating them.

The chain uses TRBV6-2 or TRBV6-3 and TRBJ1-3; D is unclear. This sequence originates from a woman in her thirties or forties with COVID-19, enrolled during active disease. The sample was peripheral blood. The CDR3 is CASSISSGNTIYF. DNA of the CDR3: TGTGCCAGCAGTATTTCATCTGGAAACACCATATATTTT.